The clone carrying this T cell receptor beta chain has just one count. One end of the junction does not line up with germline, which may come from a read error. Looked up from germline, CDR1 is SGHNT and CDR2 is YYREEE (reference sequence). This CDR3 contains 15 residues. The sample belongs to a study of cytomegalovirus exposure and HLA in healthy donors. PCR employed 60 Vbeta and 13 Jbeta primers. The repertoire was sequenced with immunoSEQ multiplex PCR; TCRdb's copy has only in-frame clones and lacks some. The table has 100,000 or so clones, 76% seen once; the top ten hold approximately 5.3%. This chain links TRBV5-4 with TRBJ2-6, with TRBD1 matching over 10 bases. The clonotype was recovered from a man aged 25-40 years in good health and CMV-seropositive. The sequenced material came from PBMCs. CDR3 region: CASSVTGTGVNVLTF. The DNA of the CDR3 is TGTGCCAGCAGCGTAACCGGGACAGGGGTCAACGTCCTGACTTTC.